A selection of T cell receptor beta chains follows, all from one sample in a study of T cell repertoires in cytomegalovirus infection. TCRdb recomputed calls from the reads with MiXCR, one row per CDR3 protein. The sample records tens of thousands of distinct CDR3 sequences, over 15% being singletons. These receptors are not linked to any known antigen. The sample in question was CD8+ T cells from cultured PBMCs, obtained from culture after CMV antigen stimulation. The receptors were sampled from a human donor in good health (CMV status not recorded). Some clones in this sample may be carry-over from other donors' samples. CDR3s include the opening cysteine and the closing phenylalanine or tryptophan. A D gene is named only where the DNA matches it firmly. Size tells how often a clone was seen (once, few, many) or the class of an expanded clone, and some rows leave it out.

d_gene	v_gene	j_gene	abundance	CDR3aa	CDR3nt
TRBD2	TRBV6-2/TRBV6-3	TRBJ2-7	-	CASSDRDYKTYEQYF	TGTGCCAGCAGTGACCGGGACTACAAAACATACGAGCAGTACTTC
TRBD2	TRBV4-1	TRBJ2-1	-	CASSQDEKLAGAEQFF	TGCGCCAGCAGCCAAGATGAGAAACTAGCGGGAGCTGAGCAGTTCTTC
-	TRBV15	TRBJ1-1	-	CATSRVPRNTMNTEAFF	TGTGCCACCAGCAGAGTCCCCCGCAACACGATGAACACTGAAGCTTTCTTT
-	TRBV7-2	TRBJ2-3	few	CASSSLGATLTDTQYF	TGTGCCAGCAGCTCCTTGGGAGCAACCCTCACAGATACGCAGTATTTT
-	TRBV6-6	TRBJ2-7	-	CASRPRGYEQYF	TGTGCCAGCAGGCCGCGGGGATACGAGCAGTACTTC
TRBD2	TRBV9	TRBJ2-7	-	CASSVGVTSGIYEQYF	TGTGCCAGCAGCGTAGGGGTGACTAGCGGGATCTACGAGCAGTACTTC
-	TRBV5-6	TRBJ2-1	-	CASSFGTFYNEQFF	TGTGCCAGCAGCTTTGGGACTTTCTACAATGAGCAGTTCTTC
-	TRBV6-6	TRBJ1-2	few	CASGDYGYTF	TGTGCCAGCGGGGACTATGGCTACACCTTC
TRBD1	TRBV7-8	TRBJ2-1	many	CASSFGQGAYNEQFF	TGTGCCAGCAGCTTCGGACAGGGGGCCTACAATGAGCAGTTCTTC
TRBD2	TRBV6-6	TRBJ2-5	-	CASSPETSGIHQETQYF	TGTGCCAGCAGCCCTGAGACTAGCGGAATTCACCAAGAGACCCAGTACTTC
-	TRBV27	TRBJ2-7	-	CASSFGKTYEQYF	TGTGCCAGCAGTTTCGGAAAGACCTACGAGCAGTACTTC
TRBD2	TRBV7-9	TRBJ2-3	few	CASSHLSGETDTQYF	TGTGCCAGCAGCCATCTTAGCGGGGAAACAGATACGCAGTATTTT
-	TRBV6-6	TRBJ2-5	few	CASSYSEPGETQYF	TGTGCCAGCAGTTATTCCGAACCGGGGGAGACCCAGTACTTC
-	TRBV4-2	TRBJ2-7	few	CASSQEVGSISYEQYF	TGTGCCAGCAGCCAAGAGGTCGGCTCGATCTCCTACGAGCAGTACTTC
TRBD2	TRBV7-6	TRBJ2-7	few	CASSLERTSGYEQYF	TGTGCCAGCAGCTTAGAAAGGACTAGCGGCTACGAGCAGTACTTC
-	TRBV27	TRBJ1-5	-	CASRAGTGNPRNQPQHF	TGTGCCAGCCGTGCCGGGACTGGCAATCCACGCAATCAGCCCCAGCATTTT
-	TRBV7-6	TRBJ2-7	many	CASSYRESSYEQYF	TGTGCCAGCAGCTATAGGGAGAGCTCCTACGAGCAGTACTTC